A single sample is the source of the 19 T cell receptor beta chains below, sequenced in a study of blood T cell repertoires in COVID-19 (dated by TCRdb to 2018 to 2020). The library was generated by the immunoSEQ multiplex PCR assay. TCRdb took this table from immuneACCESS and kept in-frame rearrangements with V and J called. Such tables lack part of the clones; where checked against another copy, unresolved V genes explain under half of the gap, and the rest is unexplained. This sample has 270,000 or so clones in its table, and 83% of those were observed once. The top ten clonotypes cover approximately 10% of the sample. The material sequenced was peripheral blood. These receptors originate from a woman aged 45 to 65 who had recovered from COVID-19.

A note on this clone: Sequence at one end of the junction differs from germline and may be a read error. The CDR3 protein is CASSPGGSKTIQYF. DNA for the CDR3: TGTGCCAGCAGCCCGGGTGGGTCCAAAACCATTCAGTACTTC. The V and J genes are TRBV7-2 and TRBJ2-4; D not certain. Germline V gene lookup returns CDR1 SGHTA and CDR2 FQGNSA. CDR3 length equals 14 residues.

This sequence joins TRBV18 and TRBJ1-4; D gene unclear. This CDR3 has 13 amino acids. Germline-derived CDR1 and CDR2 are KGHSH and LQKENI. V dropped 5 bases and J dropped 8 bases, with 12 bases sitting between them. The CDR3 sequence is CASSDGGGEKLFF. In DNA, the CDR3 is TGTGCCAGCTCAGACGGCGGAGGGGAAAAACTGTTTTTT.

The V call is TRBV4-2, the J call TRBJ2-7; possible D gene TRBD1, 5 bases. With 2 bases removed from V and 5 bases from J, the gap between germline ends came to 10 bases. The length of the CDR3 is 13 residues. CDR1 is LGHNA and CDR2 is YNFKEQ in the germline V gene. The CDR3 region has the DNA TGTGCCAGCAGCCAAAAAAGGGGCAACGAGCAGTACTTC. It yields the protein CASSQKRGNEQYF.

This chain uses TRBV27 with TRBJ1-2; 8 bases agree with TRBD1. This CDR3 is built from 15 residues. Germline values: CDR1 MNHEY, CDR2 SMNVEV (reference sequence). Trimming removed 5 bases from V and 7 bases from J; junction bases left unmatched: 12. DNA for the CDR3: TGTGCCAGCAGTCCGATACAGGACAGGGTTGGTGGCTACACCTTC. Amino acid sequence: CASSPIQDRVGGYTF.

The genes are TRBV9 and TRBJ2-3, with a tentative D call TRBD1 (5 bases). The V and J ends lost 0 bases and 1 base respectively, with 18 bases between them. This CDR3 contains 18 residues. Germline V lookup: CDR1 SGDLS, CDR2 YYNGEE. CDR3 DNA sequence: TGTGCCAGCAGCGTAGCTCCGCCGGACACCCCTGGCACAGATACGCAGTATTTT. This codes for CASSVAPPDTPGTDTQYF.

This chain joins TRBV21-1 and TRBJ1-6; TRBD1 is the table's D call, not checked against the DNA. TRBV21-1 is assigned pseudogene status. CDR3 length: 16 residues. The CDR3 bases are TGTGCCAGCAGCAAAGGTCAGGGGAACTATAATTCACCCCTCCACTTT. Translation gives CASSKGQGNYNSPLHF.

The gene calls are TRBV19 and TRBJ2-7; D perhaps matches TRBD1 (6 bases). V lost 5 bases, J lost 1 base, and 15 bases lay in between. From germline, CDR1 is LNHDA and CDR2 SQIVND (reference sequence). This CDR3 region has 15 residues. Here the CDR3 reads CASSRAGTRSYEQYF. CDR3 sequence (DNA): TGTGCCAGTAGTCGCGCCGGGACAAGGTCCTACGAGCAGTACTTC.

This clone was observed a single time. The rearrangement links TRBV11-2 to TRBJ1-6; D gene uncertain. The germline V gene encodes CDR1 SGHAT and CDR2 FQNNGV. Deletions cut 1 base from V and 7 bases from J, with 11 bases between. This CDR3 contains 15 residues. DNA of the CDR3: TGTGCCAGCAGCTTAGTCCGAGGGTACAATTCACCCCTCCACTTT. Translating gives CASSLVRGYNSPLHF. Full variable domain (outside the CDR3, taken from reference TRBV11-2 and TRBJ1-6): EAGVAQSPRYKIIEKRQSVAFWCNPISGHATLYWYQQILGQGPKLLIQFQNNGVVDDSQLPKDRFSAERLKGVDSTLKIQPAKLEDSAVYLCASSLVRGYNSPLHFGNGTRLTVT.

This clone was counted once. The V call is TRBV28, the J call TRBJ1-4; D call uncertain. V was cut by 7 bases and J by 0 bases, with 6 bases left in between. The CDR3 covers 13 residues. The germline gives CDR1 MDHEN, CDR2 SYDVKM. CDR3 loop: CASTFATNEKLFF. DNA for the CDR3: TGTGCCAGCACTTTCGCAACTAATGAAAAACTGTTTTTT.

V and J are TRBV28 and TRBJ1-1; 8 nucleotides agree with TRBD1. Germline CDR1 and CDR2: MDHEN and SYDVKM. CDR3 length: 14 residues. V lost 5 bases to trimming and J lost 9 bases; unmatched junction nucleotides: 11. The CDR3 protein is CASSPGGSVYQAFF. The DNA for the CDR3 is TGTGCCAGCAGTCCAGGGGGCTCGGTTTACCAAGCTTTCTTT. Looking up the rest from reference TRBV28 and TRBJ1-1 gives the full variable domain: DVKVTQSSRYLVKRTGEKVFLECVQDMDHENMFWYRQDPGLGLRLIYFSYDVKMKEKGDIPEGYSVSREKKERFSLILESASTNQTSMYLCASSPGGSVYQAFFGQGTRLTVV.

The chain uses TRBV28 and TRBJ1-1, with TRBD1 matching over 12 bases. J lost 4 bases, V lost 6 bases, and 9 bases had no gene match. Germline loops: CDR1 MDHEN, CDR2 SYDVKM. The CDR3 covers 16 residues. The CDR3 DNA reads as TGTGCCAGCAGGACCGGGACAGGGGGCAGGGGCACTGAAGCTTTCTTT. Translation: CASRTGTGGRGTEAFF.

The V gene is TRBV12-3 or TRBV12-4, the J gene TRBJ2-3; D is possibly TRBD2 (6 bases). The CDR3 has 13 residues. Trimming stripped 2 bases from V and 3 bases from J, with 6 bases between. CDR3 amino acids: CASSLLATDTQYF. CDR3 nucleotides: TGTGCCAGCAGTTTACTAGCGACAGATACGCAGTATTTT.

This rearrangement joins TRBV28 to TRBJ1-2; D remains unclear. Looked up from germline, CDR1 is MDHEN and CDR2 is SYDVKM. The V end lost 6 bases, the J end lost 2 bases, and 13 bases lay between the germline ends. CDR3 length equals 14 residues. In DNA form, the CDR3 reads TGTGCCAGCAGCACGGTCCAGGTCAACTATGGCTACACCTTC. This encodes CASSTVQVNYGYTF.

The V call is TRBV7-2, the J call TRBJ1-2, with D hard to call. In germline, CDR1 is SGHTA, CDR2 FQGNSA. V lost 1 base and J 6 bases, leaving 15 bases between the germline ends. The CDR3 is 15 residues long. This CDR3 reads CASSLGTGIKDGYTF. DNA of the CDR3: TGTGCCAGCAGCTTAGGAACGGGGATCAAGGATGGCTACACCTTC.

The table lists this clone with a count of one. The chain combines TRBV10-3 with TRBJ2-7, with 8 bases matching TRBD1. J lost 5 bases, V lost 6 bases, and 6 bases had no gene match. The CDR3 totals 13 residues. Germline CDR1 and CDR2: ENHRY and SYGVKD. Written as DNA, the CDR3 is TGTGCCATCAGGGCAGGGGGCGCCGACGAGCAGTACTTC. This sequence encodes CAIRAGGADEQYF.

The rearrangement joins TRBV2 to TRBJ2-1; 13 nucleotides line up with TRBD2. V dropped 6 bases and J dropped 1; count of bases not matched to a gene: 9. The CDR3 loop spans 18 amino acids. The germline V gene has CDR1 SNHLY and CDR2 FYNNEI. CDR3 nucleotides: TGTGCCAGCAGCTTGGGACTAGCGGGAAGGGGGTCCTACAATGAGCAGTTCTTC. It codes for CASSLGLAGRGSYNEQFF.

The gene calls are TRBV10-3 and TRBJ1-1, with 7 bases aligning to TRBD1. Unmatched junction bases numbered 7, after V lost 6 bases and J lost 6 bases. Germline V CDR1 and CDR2: ENHRY, SYGVKD. The CDR3 is 13 amino acids. As DNA, the CDR3 is TGTGCCATCAGCGAACAGGGGTTCGCTGAAGCTTTCTTT. Amino acid sequence: CAISEQGFAEAFF.

V gene TRBV11-1 combines with J gene TRBJ1-2; D gene unclear. Germline CDR1 and CDR2: SGHAT and FQDESV (reference sequence). The CDR3 is 13 amino acids. Deletions cut 6 bases from V and 3 bases from J, with 11 bases between. CDR3 DNA: TGTGCCAGCAGTCCCTTGGAGGACTATGGCTACACCTTC. Translation gives CASSPLEDYGYTF. The whole variable domain, remainder taken from reference TRBV11-1 and TRBJ1-2, is EAEVAQSPRYKITEKSQAVAFWCDPISGHATLYWYRQILGQGPELLVQFQDESVVDDSQLPKDRFSAERLKGVDSTLKIQPAELGDSAMYLCASSPLEDYGYTFGSGTRLTVV.

The chain couples TRBV11-2 to TRBJ1-4, with 8 bases matching TRBD1. Losses at the gene ends were 8 bases for V and 0 bases for J; bases not matched to a gene: 5. The CDR3 has 15 residues. Germline values: CDR1 SGHAT, CDR2 FQNNGV. CDR3: CASGGQATTNEKLFF. Here the CDR3 DNA reads TGTGCCAGCGGGGGACAGGCCACAACTAATGAAAAACTGTTTTTT.